Below, one T cell receptor (beta chain) is given with its context. Per the original data handling: Nucleated cell number was recorded as an estimate derived from reference gene primer amplification. TCRdb's copy holds only in-frame clones and misses some; the assay was immunoSEQ multiplex PCR. V and J calls and clone size come straight from that table; D and trimming were deduced from the DNA. The data hold about 100,000 clones, with 80% to 90% observed a single time. The source of the sample is a study of blood T cell repertoires in COVID-19. Study context: Samples of COVID-19 (acute and convalescent) were obtained from the United States, Italy and Spain. The analysed material was cDNA or gDNA that came from T cells, B-cell-depleted T cells, or PBMCs.

Germline CDR1 is SGHAT and CDR2 is FQNNGV. There are 15 residues in the CDR3. After removal of 5 bases from V and 5 bases from J, the junction contained 10 bases not matched to a gene. The J gene is TRBJ2-7, the V gene TRBV11-2; TRBD1 matches at 9 bases. The TCR originated in a man at least 80 years old with acute or convalescent COVID-19. Sequencing used peripheral blood. CDR3 coding DNA: TGTGCCAGCAGCCAACAGGGGGCCTCCGGCGACGAGCAGTACTTC. Encoded protein: CASSQQGASGDEQYF. Looking up the rest from reference TRBV11-2 and TRBJ2-7 gives the full variable domain: EAGVAQSPRYKIIEKRQSVAFWCNPISGHATLYWYQQILGQGPKLLIQFQNNGVVDDSQLPKDRFSAERLKGVDSTLKIQPAKLEDSAVYLCASSQQGASGDEQYFGPGTRLTVT.